This entry lists 31 T cell receptor beta chains sequenced from one sample in a study of blood T cell repertoires in COVID-19. Profiled with immunoSEQ multiplex PCR; TCRdb holds only in-frame clones, not every one. This sample yields about 260,000 clones, of which about 87% are seen a single time; 3% belongs to the top ten. The specimen sequenced was PBMCs or T cells enriched from blood (not recorded which). These receptors all stem from a woman aged 50 to 60 who had recovered from COVID-19.

This chain connects TRBV5-5 to TRBJ2-7, with 7 bases aligning to TRBD1. Germline assignment: CDR1 SGHKS and CDR2 YYEKEE (reference sequence). V lost 3 bases, J lost 5 bases, and 11 bases stayed unmatched. This CDR3 has 15 residues. The CDR3 DNA sequence: TGTGCCAGCAGCTACCGACGCCGGGACAGAGACGAGCAGTACTTC. Its protein is CASSYRRRDRDEQYF.

J is TRBJ2-3 and V is TRBV18, with 10 bases lining up with TRBD2. The CDR3 sequence is 15 residues long. Germline V CDR1 and CDR2: KGHSH, LQKENI. V dropped 5 bases and J dropped 3; count of bases not matched to a gene: 5. DNA of the CDR3: TGTGCCAGCTCAACCACTAGCGGGGAAACAGATACGCAGTATTTT. Its translation: CASSTTSGETDTQYF.

The chain uses TRBV6-5 and TRBJ1-2; weak D call: TRBD1 (5 bases). The V gene lost 6 bases and the J gene lost 2 bases, with 10 bases spanning the gap. The CDR3 contains 13 residues. CDR1 and CDR2 from the germline V gene are MNHEY and SVGAGI. In DNA form, the CDR3 reads TGTGCCAGCAGCGACAGCTTCAACTATGGCTACACCTTC. It codes for CASSDSFNYGYTF.

The chain has TRBV10-1 and TRBJ2-2; D is perhaps TRBD1 (6 bases). Trimming shortened V by 8 bases and J by 1 base, and 14 bases separated the two germline ends. CDR1 and CDR2 from the germline V gene are WNHNN and SYGVQD (reference sequence). This CDR3 contains 15 residues. The CDR3 sequence: CASGGDRRNTGELFF. CDR3 coding DNA: TGCGCCAGCGGAGGCGACAGGCGGAACACCGGGGAGCTGTTTTTT.

This chain joins TRBV2 and TRBJ2-1; the D gene is possibly TRBD1 (7 bases). V lost 3 bases, J lost 6 bases, and 24 bases lay in between. Per germline, CDR1 SNHLY and CDR2 FYNNEI. This CDR3 comprises 18 residues. In DNA form, the CDR3 reads TGTGCCAGCAGTGACCTAAAACTAGCAAAAGACAGGGCCAATGAGCAGTTCTTC. Protein sequence: CASSDLKLAKDRANEQFF.

This clone was recorded only once. This chain links TRBV3-1 (or the pseudogene TRBV3-2) with TRBJ1-1, with D perhaps TRBD1 (6 bases). V gave up 4 bases and J gave up 12 bases, with 18 bases separating them. The CDR3 length is 13 residues. The germline V gene has CDR1 LGHDT and CDR2 YNNKEL (reference sequence). CDR3 DNA sequence: TGTGCCAGCAGCCTCCGGGACATCAGTATGTCTTTCTTT. Translated, it gives CASSLRDISMSFF.

This chain joins TRBV27 and TRBJ2-1; 8 positions match TRBD1. The germline V gene encodes CDR1 MNHEY and CDR2 SMNVEV (reference sequence). V gave up 0 bases and J gave up 6 bases; unmatched junction bases: 7. This CDR3 has 16 amino acids. The CDR3 reads CASSLSGQGARNEQFF. As DNA, the CDR3 is TGTGCCAGCAGTTTATCAGGGCAGGGGGCTCGCAATGAGCAGTTCTTC.

Turning to this clone: The identical CDR3 is also encoded by other nucleotide sequences in the sample. Here the CDR3 reads CASRRQGADEKLFF. CDR3 DNA sequence: TGTGCCAGCAGAAGACAGGGGGCGGACGAAAAACTGTTTTTT. V and J are TRBV27 and TRBJ1-4; 10 bases agree with TRBD1. J lost 8 bases, V lost 6 bases, and 6 bases had no gene match. The CDR3 spans 14 residues. The germline CDR1 and CDR2 sequences are MNHEY and SMNVEV (reference sequence).

V and J are TRBV28 and TRBJ2-1; D not certain. Germline V CDR1 and CDR2: MDHEN, SYDVKM. The V gene lost 2 bases and the J gene lost 7 bases, with 6 bases spanning the gap. This CDR3 spans 12 amino acids. This chain's CDR3 is CASSLLWNEQFF. Here the CDR3 DNA reads TGTGCCAGCAGTTTACTATGGAATGAGCAGTTCTTC.

The chain carries TRBV15 and TRBJ2-7; TRBD2 might be the D (5 bases). Per the germline V gene, CDR1 is LNHNV and CDR2 is YYDKDF (reference sequence). The CDR3 has 18 amino acids. V was clipped by 4 bases and J by 2 bases, with 24 bases between them. Here the CDR3 DNA reads TGTGCCACCAGCAAGGCGGGCCTTACGGTGGGATCCACCTACGAGCAGTACTTC. Residues: CATSKAGLTVGSTYEQYF.

The chain couples TRBV9 to TRBJ1-3, with D hard to call. Germline-derived CDR1 and CDR2 are SGDLS and YYNGEE. The CDR3 spans 14 residues. The V and J ends lost 6 bases and 1 base respectively, with 11 bases between them. The CDR3 protein is CASTPEASGNTIYF. CDR3 DNA: TGTGCCAGCACCCCCGAGGCTTCTGGAAACACCATATATTTT.

The gene calls are TRBV7-9 and TRBJ2-1, with D possibly being TRBD1 (5 bases). The V gene's germline CDR1 is SEHNR and CDR2 FQNEAQ (reference sequence). The CDR3 is 15 amino acids. With 0 bases removed from V and 5 bases from J, the gap between germline ends came to 11 bases. The CDR3 region has the DNA TGTGCCAGCAGCTTAGCAGGGGTTTCGCACAATGAGCAGTTCTTC. This sequence encodes CASSLAGVSHNEQFF. The full variable domain, with the rest looked up from reference TRBV7-9 and TRBJ2-1, is DTGVSQNPRHKITKRGQNVTFRCDPISEHNRLYWYRQTLGQGPEFLTYFQNEAQLEKSRLLSDRFSAERPKGSFSTLEIQRTEQGDSAMYLCASSLAGVSHNEQFFGPGTRLTVL.

This clone was seen more than once but under ten times. This chain connects TRBV18 to TRBJ1-4; TRBD1 agrees at 9 bases. Germline V lookup: CDR1 KGHSH, CDR2 LQKENI. V gave up 3 bases and J gave up 8 bases; unmatched junction bases: 7. CDR3 length equals 15 residues. CDR3 nucleotide sequence: TGTGCCAGCTCACCTGTCTCGGACAGGGGCGAAAAACTGTTTTTT. This sequence encodes CASSPVSDRGEKLFF.

V is TRBV29-1 and J is TRBJ1-4; 10 nucleotides match TRBD1. Germline trimming cut 7 bases from V and 5 bases from J; bases unmatched to any gene: 4. CDR1 SQVTM and CDR2 ANQGSEA come from the germline V gene. The CDR3 spans 13 residues. In DNA form, the CDR3 reads TGCAGCGCCTCGGGACAGGGGAATGAAAAACTGTTTTTT. Protein product: CSASGQGNEKLFF.

This chain links TRBV5-4 with TRBJ2-3, with TRBD2 identical over 7 bases. This CDR3 region has 16 residues. From germline, CDR1 is SGHNT and CDR2 YYREEE (reference sequence). V was pared by 2 bases and J by 4 bases, with 10 bases of the junction left unmatched. CDR3 sequence: CASSLGLGGGADTQYF. The CDR3 bases are TGTGCCAGCAGCTTAGGACTAGGAGGAGGGGCAGATACGCAGTATTTT.

This chain links TRBV3-1 (or the pseudogene TRBV3-2) with TRBJ1-1; the match to TRBD1 covers 9 bases. In germline, CDR1 is LGHDT, CDR2 YNNKEL (reference sequence). The V segment lost 6 bases and the J segment 0 bases; nucleotides outside the gene matches: 2. This CDR3 spans 14 amino acids. CDR3 nucleotide sequence: TGTGCCAGCAGGCGACAGGGGGTGAACACTGAAGCTTTCTTT. Encoded protein: CASRRQGVNTEAFF.

The chain couples TRBV6-2 or TRBV6-3 to TRBJ1-3; D ambiguous. V lost 6 bases, J lost 0 bases, and 9 bases lay in between. This CDR3 region has 14 residues. Germline CDR1 reads MNHEY; CDR2 reads SVGEGT. CDR3 DNA sequence: TGTGCCAGCAGCCGAGACATCTCTGGAAACACCATATATTTT. It is translated as CASSRDISGNTIYF.

The V call is TRBV6-2 or TRBV6-3, the J call TRBJ2-2; D perhaps matches TRBD1 (6 bases). Trimming shortened V by 6 bases and J by 5 bases, and 13 bases separated the two germline ends. The CDR3 is made up of 14 amino acids. In germline, CDR1 is MNHEY, CDR2 SVGEGT. The DNA of the CDR3 is TGTGCCAGCAGCGAACAGGGTAGGACCGGGGAGCTGTTTTTT. Protein product: CASSEQGRTGELFF.

The chain carries TRBV5-1 and TRBJ1-1, with D perhaps matching TRBD1 (6 bases). The CDR3 runs to 15 residues. Trimming removed 0 bases at V and 0 bases at J, with 9 bases between. Germline CDR1 and CDR2: SGHRS and YFSETQ. The CDR3 spells CASSLGTAMNTEAFF. In nucleotides, the CDR3 is TGCGCCAGCAGCTTGGGGACAGCGATGAACACTGAAGCTTTCTTT.

The CDR3 spells CASSRDSSGNTIYF. CDR3 coding DNA: TGTGCCAGCAGCCGAGACAGCTCTGGAAACACCATATATTTT. The J gene is TRBJ1-3, the V gene TRBV11-2, with D possibly matching TRBD1 (5 bases). The ends were cut back, 5 bases at V and 0 bases at J, with 8 bases in the middle. Germline values: CDR1 SGHAT, CDR2 FQNNGV. There are 14 residues in the CDR3.

To note about this clone: The sample carries other DNA sequences with the same CDR3. The chain joins TRBV18 to TRBJ1-1; D perhaps matches TRBD1 (5 bases). Germline-derived CDR1 and CDR2 are KGHSH and LQKENI. The length of the CDR3 is 14 residues. Trimming removed 3 bases at V and 1 base at J, with 9 bases between. CDR3 nucleotide sequence: TGTGCCAGCTCACCTCAAAGGGGGAACACTGAAGCTTTCTTT. Protein: CASSPQRGNTEAFF. Combining the CDR3 with reference TRBV18 and TRBJ1-1 gives the whole variable domain NAGVMQNPRHLVRRRGQEARLRCSPMKGHSHVYWYRQLPEEGLKFMVYLQKENIIDESGMPKERFSAEFPKEGPSILRIQQVVRGDSAAYFCASSPQRGNTEAFFGQGTRLTVV.

The chain carries TRBV19 and TRBJ1-5, with TRBD1 matching 10 bases. CDR3 length: 15 residues. V shed 11 bases and J 2 bases; nucleotides not matched to a gene: 9. The germline CDR1 and CDR2 sequences are LNHDA and SQIVND (reference sequence). DNA for the CDR3: TGTGCCGCAAACGGGGGGACAGGGGGCAATCAGCCCCAGCATTTT. Encoded protein: CAANGGTGGNQPQHF.

V gene TRBV9 combines with J gene TRBJ2-1; tentative D call: TRBD1 (5 bases). Trimming took off 1 base at V and 6 bases at J, with 8 bases between the two ends. This CDR3 is built from 13 residues. Germline assignment: CDR1 SGDLS and CDR2 YYNGEE. DNA of the CDR3: TGTGCCAGCAGCGTATCCCAGGGCAATGAGCAGTTCTTC. This translates into CASSVSQGNEQFF.

The rearrangement joins TRBV7-3 to TRBJ2-2, with a tentative D call TRBD1 (6 bases). The V end was cut by 7 bases, the J end by 5 bases, with 20 bases between. The CDR3 is 16 amino acids. Germline CDR1 and CDR2: SGHTA and FQGTGA. For the CDR3, the DNA is TGTGCCAGCACACAACTTGTACAGGGAGTTACCGGGGAGCTGTTTTTT. As protein: CASTQLVQGVTGELFF.

The chain employs TRBV7-2 and TRBJ1-4; D gene unclear. This CDR3 is 13 amino acids long. Germline V gene sequence: CDR1 SGHTA, CDR2 FQGNSA. V shed 5 bases and J shed 8 bases, with 12 bases lying between them. The CDR3 here is CASSGQAREKLFF. The DNA of the CDR3 is TGTGCCAGCAGCGGCCAGGCGCGCGAAAAACTGTTTTTT.

The chain combines TRBV19 with TRBJ2-1; D remains unclear. CDR1 and CDR2 (germline): LNHDA, SQIVND (reference sequence). V was cut by 5 bases and J by 2 bases, with 10 bases left in between. The CDR3 loop spans 14 amino acids. The CDR3 DNA follows: TGTGCCAGTAGTCAAATCTATACCTACAATGAGCAGTTCTTC. It specifies CASSQIYTYNEQFF.

The rearrangement links TRBV7-9 to TRBJ2-7; D unclear. Trimming cost V 5 bases and J 0 bases, with 11 bases left between them. This CDR3 is 14 amino acids long. CDR1 and CDR2 from the germline V gene are SEHNR and FQNEAQ (reference sequence). CDR3: CASSLARSSYEQYF. CDR3 in DNA: TGTGCCAGCAGCCTCGCGCGGAGCTCCTACGAGCAGTACTTC.

This clone was picked up a small number of times. The chain employs TRBV28 and TRBJ1-1, with 9 nucleotides matching TRBD1. The V gene's germline CDR1 is MDHEN and CDR2 SYDVKM. This CDR3 region has 14 residues. V was clipped by 6 bases and J by 2 bases; unmatched bases: 4. This CDR3 reads CASRDRGRNTEAFF. The CDR3 DNA follows: TGTGCCAGCAGGGACAGGGGCCGAAACACTGAAGCTTTCTTT.

In its sample, this clone was seen once. The chain employs TRBV10-1 and TRBJ2-3; 9 bases line up with TRBD2. V shed 8 bases and J 3 bases; nucleotides not matched to a gene: 9. The CDR3 is 15 amino acids. CDR1 is WNHNN, CDR2 SYGVQD, per germline (reference sequence). The CDR3 reads CASSKGLAGTDTQYF. The DNA for the CDR3 is TGCGCCAGCTCCAAGGGGCTAGCGGGAACAGATACGCAGTATTTT.

The chain uses TRBV20-1 and TRBJ2-3; maybe TRBD2 (6 bases). V lost 6 bases to trimming and J lost 10 bases, with 14 bases between them. CDR1 is DFQATT and CDR2 is SNEGSKA in the germline V gene (reference sequence). The CDR3 is 11 amino acids. CDR3 in DNA: TGCAGTGCGTCGGGACTCCGGTCGCAGTATTTT. Residues: CSASGLRSQYF.

This chain joins TRBV9 and TRBJ1-2; D not certain. The V end lost 0 bases, the J end lost 6 bases, and 15 bases lay between the germline ends. CDR3 size: 15 residues. In germline, CDR1 is SGDLS, CDR2 YYNGEE. For the CDR3, the DNA is TGTGCCAGCAGCGTAGGGGGAGCCGGCACTCATGGCTACACCTTC. Amino acid sequence: CASSVGGAGTHGYTF.